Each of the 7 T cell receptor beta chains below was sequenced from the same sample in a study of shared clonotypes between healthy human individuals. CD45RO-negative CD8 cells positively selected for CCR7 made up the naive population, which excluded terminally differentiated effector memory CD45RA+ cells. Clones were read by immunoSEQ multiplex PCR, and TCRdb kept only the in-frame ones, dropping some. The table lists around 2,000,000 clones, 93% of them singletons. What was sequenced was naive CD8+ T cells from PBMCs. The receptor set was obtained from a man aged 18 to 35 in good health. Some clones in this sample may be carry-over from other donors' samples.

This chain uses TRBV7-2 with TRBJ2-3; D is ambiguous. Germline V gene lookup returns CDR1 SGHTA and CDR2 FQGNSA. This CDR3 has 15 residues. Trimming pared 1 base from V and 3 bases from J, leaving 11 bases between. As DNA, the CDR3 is TGTGCCAGCAGCTTAGTGTTGGTGGGAACAGATACGCAGTATTTT. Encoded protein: CASSLVLVGTDTQYF.

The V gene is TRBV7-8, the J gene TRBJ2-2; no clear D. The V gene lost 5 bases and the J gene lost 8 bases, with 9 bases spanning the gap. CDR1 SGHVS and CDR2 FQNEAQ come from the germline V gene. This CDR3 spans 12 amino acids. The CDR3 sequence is CASSPNGGELFF. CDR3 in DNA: TGTGCCAGCAGCCCCAATGGAGGGGAGCTGTTTTTT. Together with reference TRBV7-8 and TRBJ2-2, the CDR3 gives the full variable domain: GAGVSQSPRYKVAKRGQDVALRCDPISGHVSLFWYQQALGQGPEFLTYFQNEAQLDKSGLPSDRFFAERPEGSVSTLKIQRTQQEDSAVYLCASSPNGGELFFGEGSRLTVL.

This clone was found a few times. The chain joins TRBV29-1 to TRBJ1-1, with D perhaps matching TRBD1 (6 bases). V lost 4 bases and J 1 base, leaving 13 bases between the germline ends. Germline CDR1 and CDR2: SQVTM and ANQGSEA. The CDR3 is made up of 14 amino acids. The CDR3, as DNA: TGCAGCGTTGTATTACGCAGGGGGAACACTGAAGCTTTCTTT. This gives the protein CSVVLRRGNTEAFF.

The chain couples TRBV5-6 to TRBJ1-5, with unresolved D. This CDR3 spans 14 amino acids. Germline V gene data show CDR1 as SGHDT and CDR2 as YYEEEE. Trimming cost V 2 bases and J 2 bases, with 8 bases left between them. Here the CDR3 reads CASSFLGRNQPQHF. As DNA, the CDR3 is TGTGCCAGCAGCTTCTTGGGCCGCAATCAGCCCCAGCATTTT.

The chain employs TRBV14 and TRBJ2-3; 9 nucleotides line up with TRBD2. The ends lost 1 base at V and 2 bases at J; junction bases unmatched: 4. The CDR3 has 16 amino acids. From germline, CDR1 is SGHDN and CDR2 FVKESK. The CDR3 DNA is TGTGCCAGCAGCCAAGGACTAGCGGAGGACACAGATACGCAGTATTTT. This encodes CASSQGLAEDTDTQYF.

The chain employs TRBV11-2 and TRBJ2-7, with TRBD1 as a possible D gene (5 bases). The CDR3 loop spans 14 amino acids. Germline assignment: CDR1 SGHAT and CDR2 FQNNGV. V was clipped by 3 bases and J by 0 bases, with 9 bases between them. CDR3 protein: CASSFDRFSYEQYF. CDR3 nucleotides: TGTGCCAGCAGCTTTGACAGATTCTCCTACGAGCAGTACTTC.

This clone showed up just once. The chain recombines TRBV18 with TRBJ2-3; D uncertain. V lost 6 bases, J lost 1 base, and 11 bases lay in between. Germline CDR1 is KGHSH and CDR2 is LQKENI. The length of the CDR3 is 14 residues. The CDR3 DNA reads TGTGCCAGCTCCCAAACCCGGGGCACAGATACGCAGTATTTT. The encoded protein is CASSQTRGTDTQYF. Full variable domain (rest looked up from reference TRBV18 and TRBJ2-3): NAGVMQNPRHLVRRRGQEARLRCSPMKGHSHVYWYRQLPEEGLKFMVYLQKENIIDESGMPKERFSAEFPKEGPSILRIQQVVRGDSAAYFCASSQTRGTDTQYFGPGTRLTVL.